Below, one TCR beta chain is given with its context. Its antigen is not identified. TCRdb reprocessed the reads with MiXCR, giving one entry per CDR3 protein. The sample has about 52,000 distinct CDR3 sequences, about a fifth seen once. The data stem from a study of T cell repertoires in cytomegalovirus infection. The overall study: CMV infection and matching HLA type were both indicated by public TCR beta signatures.

The study, taken as a whole, reports: CMV-specific TCR beta clonotypes restricted by HLA-C were the ones dominating the ex vivo response. Of the TCR beta families, the public ones yielded a cumulative frequency that identified carriers of CMV plus the relevant HLA.

The CDR3 is made up of 13 amino acids. The V end lost 6 bases, the J end lost 4 bases, and 7 bases lay between the germline ends. Germline V gene lookup returns CDR1 MNHNS and CDR2 SASEGT. The receptor was isolated from a human donor in good health (CMV status not recorded). Some clones in this sample may be carry-over from other donors' samples. This specimen consisted of CD8+ T cells from cultured PBMCs, obtained from culture after CMV antigen stimulation. The chain is built from TRBV6-1 and TRBJ2-6; D is uncertain. CDR3 region: CASRVDGANVLTF. The CDR3 nucleotides read TGTGCCAGCAGGGTGGACGGGGCCAACGTCCTGACTTTC.